The 4 T cell receptor beta chains reported below all come from one sample, sequenced in a study of T cells in Graves' hyperthyroidism and ophthalmopathy. TCR beta CDR3 sequences were amplified from RNA transcripts. Using the HTBI primer set, a first-round RT-PCR was run on the TCR CDR3. TCRdb analysed the multiplex PCR reads with MiXCR anew, one entry per CDR3 protein. The data hold about 350,000 distinct CDR3 sequences, with more than 11% observed a single time. The sequencing input was blood. The receptor set was obtained from a woman in her thirties with Graves' hyperthyroidism.

This clonotype was counted ten times or more. This sequence joins TRBV30 and TRBJ1-1; D not resolved. The CDR3 sequence is 13 residues long. In germline, CDR1 is GTSNPN, CDR2 SVGIG (reference sequence). Trimming cost V 2 bases and J 1 base, with 8 bases left between them. CDR3 bases: TGTGCCTGGAGTTTTGCGGGGAACACTGAAGCTTTCTTT. Its protein product is CAWSFAGNTEAFF.

This clonotype was observed a handful of times. The V gene is TRBV11-2, the J gene TRBJ2-1, with unresolved D. CDR3 length: 14 residues. Trimming stripped 2 bases from V and 6 bases from J, with 11 bases between. Per germline, CDR1 SGHAT and CDR2 FQNNGV. CDR3 bases: TGTGCCAGCAGCTTACACGCAATAGGCAATGAGCAGTTCTTC. Protein sequence: CASSLHAIGNEQFF.

This clonotype occurred a few times. The J gene is TRBJ1-5, the V gene TRBV20-1, with 7 nucleotides matching TRBD1. The V and J ends lost 3 bases and 4 bases, in that order; junction bases with no gene match: 3. The CDR3 runs 13 residues. Per germline, CDR1 DFQATT and CDR2 SNEGSKA (reference sequence). CDR3 nucleotides: TGCAGTGCTAGTATGGGACAGAATCAGCCCCAGCATTTT. Protein: CSASMGQNQPQHF.

This clonotype was recorded many times. The gene calls are TRBV11-2 and TRBJ2-5; D may be TRBD2 (6 bases). Per germline, CDR1 SGHAT and CDR2 FQNNGV. Deletions cut 7 bases from V and 4 bases from J, with 13 bases between. CDR3 size: 13 residues. The CDR3 loop reads CASTLGEVETQYF. The CDR3 DNA is TGTGCCAGCACTCTAGGGGAGGTAGAGACCCAGTACTTC.